Below, one TCR beta chain is given with its context. Its recognized antigen is unknown. Within one base of it there is no much larger clone, and no base qualities were kept. These data come from a study of blood T cell repertoires in COVID-19 (dated by TCRdb to about 2020). Concerning the study at large: Samples covering the acute and convalescent phases of COVID-19 were provided by collaborators in the United States, Italy and Spain. A de-identified subject ID, COVID-19 status, age in years and sex were almost always included in the sample metadata. Where available, HLA class I and class II types were taken from metadata supplied by the sample provider and were not determined by assay-based typing. Samples were obtained from the ongoing ImmuneRACE study (first 160 participants) and from 1,200 or so subjects provided by 6 global collaborators. The material from the prospective study consisted of cDNA or gDNA derived from T cells, B-cell-depleted T cells, or PBMCs. The repertoires were made available in a free public database intended to serve as a resource for research on the immune response to SARS-CoV-2. The dataset comprised deeply sampled blood TCRbeta repertoires from subjects exposed to, actively infected with, or recovered from COVID-19. Beyond this particular receptor, the publication reports: The amount of clinical and demographic metadata varied by source and participant and was provided uncurated.

TCRbeta CDR3 regions were amplified from genomic DNA using the immunoSEQ Assay, a bias-controlled multiplex PCR. The original pipeline was this. The number of nucleated cells in each sample was estimated by amplification of reference gene primers within the assay. Sequence reads were collapsed and filtered to measure the absolute abundance of every unique TCRbeta CDR3 rearrangement. Productive Simpson clonality was computed per sample as the square root of Simpson's diversity index over productive rearrangements. TCRdb limited this immuneACCESS table to in-frame rearrangements with V and J called. A share of clones is missing; checked studies link under half to unresolved V genes, and the rest is unexplained. That table is the source of V, J and clone size, and D and trimming were worked out from the DNA. A total of some 510,000 clones appear in this sample, roughly 88% of them only once. In total, the top ten clones hold 1.8% of the sample.

Participants in the prospective study were aged roughly 18 to 100 years, lived in about two dozen United States geographic areas, and enrolled through a virtual design. Cohort assignment in the prospective study relied on participant-reported clinical history from a screening survey and a study questionnaire. Recovered participants in ImmuneRACE Cohort 3 were defined by two consecutive negative NP/OP PCR tests, clearance by a healthcare professional, or resolution of symptoms. Mobile phlebotomists in the prospective study collected whole blood, serum and a nasopharyngeal or oropharyngeal swab from every participant. Prospective study participants could optionally give additional blood draws and questionnaires over an approximately 2-month period. Prospective study blood samples were shipped either frozen or at room temperature before DNA extraction. Including cysteine and phenylalanine, the CDR3 has 15 amino acids. The retained sequence is limited to the CDR3, 45 bases, with the frame set at the first base. At the junction V is shortened by 0 bases and J by 4 bases, with 13 bases in between. The germline V gene (reference sequence) specifies SEHNR as CDR1 and FQNEAQ as CDR2.

The sequence derives from a woman between 35 and 50 years old who had recovered from COVID-19. The V gene is TRBV7-9 and the J gene is TRBJ2-7; the D gene cannot be resolved reliably. Sequenced input: PBMCs or T cells enriched from blood (not recorded which). CDR3 region: CASSLAGPLGYEQYF. The sequence in DNA is TGTGCCAGCAGCTTAGCGGGCCCACTTGGGTACGAGCAGTACTTC.